This TCR beta chain was documented in a study of blood T cell repertoires in COVID-19 (dated by TCRdb to 2020 to 2021). Regarding the study in general: Samples covering the acute and convalescent phases of COVID-19 were provided by collaborators in the United States, Italy and Spain. Where HLA class I and class II types were available, the types were taken from metadata supplied by the sample provider, not from assay-based typing. A de-identified subject ID, COVID-19 status, age in years and sex were almost always included in the sample metadata. Deeply sampled blood TCRbeta repertoires from subjects exposed to, actively infected with, or recovered from COVID-19 were included in the dataset. The material from the prospective study consisted of cDNA or gDNA derived from T cells, B-cell-depleted T cells, or PBMCs. The samples were drawn from the first 160 participants of the ongoing ImmuneRACE study and from over a thousand subjects provided by 6 global collaborators. A freely available public database, intended as a resource for researchers studying the immune response to SARS-CoV-2, is where the repertoires were released. Broad study findings and their caveats: The amount of clinical and demographic metadata varied by source and participant and was provided uncurated.

TCRbeta CDR3 regions were amplified from genomic DNA by means of the immunoSEQ Assay, a bias-controlled multiplex PCR. Per the authors' processing: Within the assay, amplification of reference gene primers was used to estimate how many nucleated cells each sample contained. To quantify the absolute abundance of each unique TCRbeta CDR3 rearrangement, sequence reads were collapsed and filtered. For each sample, productive Simpson clonality was calculated by taking the square root of Simpson's diversity index across productive rearrangements. TCRdb limited this immuneACCESS table to in-frame rearrangements with V and J called. A share of clones is missing; checked studies link under half to unresolved V genes, and the rest is unexplained. From that table come the V and J calls and clone size; the DNA was used to work out D and trimming. This sample has about 180,000 clones in its table, and about 81% of those were observed once. The ten largest clones capture about 12% of the sample.

In Seattle, one collaborating source enrolled patients while the infection was active and tracked those patients longitudinally over the course of disease. Collaborating institutions collected whole blood in K2EDTA tubes following their own protocols. For TCRbeta analysis, collaborator samples were shipped as frozen whole blood, as isolated PBMCs, or as DNA extracted from either sample type. Details on this clone: Its cognate antigen has yet to be identified. Qualities for individual bases were not recorded, and no much larger clone is one base off.

CDR1 and CDR2, per the germline V gene (reference sequence), are LGHDT and YNNKEL. From the cysteine up to the phenylalanine, the CDR3 has a length of 12 residues. The DNA shown is the 36-base CDR3, in frame from base 1. V is cut by 1 base and J by 6 bases, and the space between the germline ends is 7 bases. Sequenced material: peripheral blood. The V and J genes are TRBV3-1 (or the pseudogene TRBV3-2) and TRBJ2-7; tentative D gene TRBD2, with 5 bases matching. The TCR originated in an elderly woman with COVID-19, enrolled during active disease. The DNA reads as follows: TGTGCCAGCAGCCAAGGTGAGGGCGAGCAGTACTTC. This sequence encodes CASSQGEGEQYF.